The source of this T cell receptor beta chain is a study of cytomegalovirus exposure and HLA in healthy donors. Study-level points and caveats: CMV antigen specificity was confirmed in vitro for a few CMV-associated chains. TCR beta sequences numbering fewer than 20,000 were associated with HLA alleles at 0.05 false discovery rate in a later analysis.

J lost 9 bases, V lost 3 bases, and 8 bases had no gene match. Germline V gene lookup returns CDR1 KGHSH and CDR2 LQKENI. The CDR3 covers 16 residues. PCR primers comprised 60 Vbeta and 13 Jbeta primers. Per the original data handling: Later analysis identified 88 million or so unique TCR beta chains, approximately 10 million shared. Profiled with immunoSEQ multiplex PCR; TCRdb holds only in-frame clones, not every one. That table is the source of V, J and clone size, and D and trimming were worked out from the DNA. Of approximately 190,000 clones listed, 75% to 80% were seen once; the top ten hold 12% to 15%. As to this clone: The antigen is not known.

The source of this sequence is a young woman in good health and CMV-seropositive. The V gene is TRBV18, the J gene TRBJ2-1; 13 positions match TRBD2. The material sequenced was PBMCs. In DNA, the CDR3 is TGTGCCAGCTCACCCGGGACTAGCGGGACGAGGAGTGAGCAGTTCTTC. Its translation: CASSPGTSGTRSEQFF.